This is a list of T cell receptor beta chains from one sample in a study of blood T cell repertoires in COVID-19. TCRdb's copy holds only in-frame clones and misses some; the assay was immunoSEQ multiplex PCR. Of fewer than 300,000 clones listed, roughly nine tenths are singletons. The sequencing input was peripheral blood. These receptor sequences come from a man aged 40-49 years who had recovered from COVID-19. The CDR3 runs from the conserved cysteine through the conserved F or W. The D gene is left open where the match is weak. Some rows mark clone size as missing; the rest say once, few, many or name a class of expanded clone.

TRBD2,TRBV19,.,TRBJ2-1,TGTGCCAGTAGTATAAGGGCTAGCGGGGGTGTTTCGGGCTCCTACAATGAGCAGTTCTTC,CASSIRASGGVSGSYNEQFF
TRBD1,TRBV7-6,.,TRBJ1-1,TGTGCCAGCAGCTTAGACCGAGAGACAGGGACGAACACTGAAGCTTTCTTT,CASSLDRETGTNTEAFF
.,TRBV20-1,.,TRBJ2-5,TGCAGTGCTAGTCACGAGTTTGGGGCGGAGACCCAGTACTTC,CSASHEFGAETQYF
.,TRBV11-1,few,TRBJ2-1,TGTGCCAGCATATTTGGTAGAGGGAAGAACAATGAGCAGTTCTTC,CASIFGRGKNNEQFF
TRBD1,TRBV9,.,TRBJ1-2,TGTGCCAGCAGCGTAGACGGGACAGGGATCTATGGCTACACCTTC,CASSVDGTGIYGYTF
.,TRBV6-5,.,TRBJ2-3,TGTGCCAGCATAAGCTCTAGCACAGATACGCAGTATTTT,CASISSSTDTQYF
.,TRBV19,.,TRBJ1-2,TGTGCCAGTAGAAGTTCCCAGAACTATGGCTACACCTTC,CASRSSQNYGYTF
.,TRBV4-3,.,TRBJ2-1,TGCGCCAGCAGCCCGCGGGCAAGGATCCGGGCTCCCTACAATGAGCAGTTCTTC,CASSPRARIRAPYNEQFF
.,TRBV5-1,.,TRBJ2-1,TGCGCCAGCAGCTTCGCCCCTCGGACAATCGGTTACAATGAGCAGTTCTTC,CASSFAPRTIGYNEQFF
.,TRBV6-5,.,TRBJ1-2,TGTGCCAGCAGGGAGGAGGGGAGGGGTGGCTACACCTTC,CASREEGRGGYTF
TRBD1,TRBV7-8,.,TRBJ2-1,TGTGCCAGCAGCTTAATGGCACAGGGGGGTGAGCAGTTCTTC,CASSLMAQGGEQFF
.,TRBV14,.,TRBJ1-1,TGTGCCAGCAGCCCCGCCCAATCCGGAGCTTTCTTT,CASSPAQSGAFF
.,TRBV15,.,TRBJ2-5,TGTGCCACCAGCACTACCCCTGGAGGGGAAGAGACCCAGTACTTC,CATSTTPGGEETQYF
.,TRBV6-4,.,TRBJ1-1,TGTGCCAGCAGCAGGGAGGAGAACACTGAAGCTTTCTTT,CASSREENTEAFF
.,TRBV7-2,once,TRBJ2-4,TGTGCCAGCAGCCCGGGGAGGAGGGTACTAGCCAAAAACATTCAGTACTTC,CASSPGRRVLAKNIQYF
.,TRBV19,few,TRBJ1-1,TGTGCCAGTAATATGAGGATGAACACTGAAGCTTTCTTT,CASNMRMNTEAFF
TRBD2,TRBV10-3,.,TRBJ2-1,TGTGCCGTCCGAGCCTCGGCGGGGGTAGGGGACAATGAGCAGTTCTTC,CAVRASAGVGDNEQFF
.,TRBV7-2,.,TRBJ2-7,TGTGCCAGCAGCTTAGAGGGTAGCTTCGGGGGAATAGGGCAGTACTTC,CASSLEGSFGGIGQYF
.,TRBV9,.,TRBJ2-5,TGTGCCAGCAGCGTCAGCGGTTTGGGGGAGACCCAGTACTTC,CASSVSGLGETQYF
TRBD2,TRBV3-1/TRBV3-2,.,TRBJ2-3,TGTGCCAACAGCCACGGACTAGCGGGGGGCACAGATACGCAGTATTTT,CANSHGLAGGTDTQYF
TRBD1,TRBV2,.,TRBJ1-1,TGTGCCAGCAACAGGGGGCTGAACACTGAAGCTTTCTTT,CASNRGLNTEAFF
TRBD1,TRBV3-1/TRBV3-2,.,TRBJ2-2,TGTGCCAGCGACAGGGGGATTGGCGGGGAGCTGTTTTTT,CASDRGIGGELFF
.,TRBV27,.,TRBJ1-5,TGTGCCAGCAGGGTGATGGGGGGGCGAGGTCAGCCCCAGCATTTT,CASRVMGGRGQPQHF
.,TRBV21-1,few,TRBJ2-3,TGTGCCAGCAGCAATGGTCTCCGGGAGAAGGAGTGGCGGGACCCTAGCACAGATACGCAGTATTTT,CASSNGLREKEWRDPSTDTQYF
TRBD2,TRBV27,.,TRBJ2-7,TGTGCCAGCAGTTCGGCGGGAGGTTCTTACGAGCAGTACTTC,CASSSAGGSYEQYF
.,TRBV2,.,TRBJ1-1,TGTGCCAGCAGTTTAAATGGGCTGGGCACTGAAGCTTTCTTT,CASSLNGLGTEAFF
.,TRBV11-3,.,TRBJ1-1,TGTGCCAGCAGCCCGACGGGGGGGAACACTGAAGCTTTCTTT,CASSPTGGNTEAFF
TRBD1,TRBV19,.,TRBJ2-1,TGTGCCAGTAGTGAGTCCTTTAGAGGGGGCGGTGAGCAGTTCTTC,CASSESFRGGGEQFF
.,TRBV18,.,TRBJ1-2,TGTGCCAGCTCACCAGGTCGGACAGCTAACTATGGCTACACCTTC,CASSPGRTANYGYTF
TRBD2,TRBV15,.,TRBJ2-7,TGTGCCACCACCAGCCCGGAGTCGGGGAGGGACGAGCAGTACTTC,CATTSPESGRDEQYF
.,TRBV12-3/TRBV12-4,.,TRBJ2-7,TGTGCCACCGGAGGTGGGTTCTACGAGCAGTACTTC,CATGGGFYEQYF
.,TRBV5-4,.,TRBJ2-3,TGTGCCAGCAGTCTACAGGGAATGGGAATTGATACGCAGTATTTT,CASSLQGMGIDTQYF
TRBD1,TRBV6-6,.,TRBJ1-4,TGTGCCAGCACCCCAGGGGGTCTTGGTGAAAAACTGTTTTTT,CASTPGGLGEKLFF
.,TRBV6-2/TRBV6-3,.,TRBJ2-2,TGTGCCAGCAGTTTCCGGGGGACCGGGGCGAACACCGGGGAGCTGTTTTTT,CASSFRGTGANTGELFF
TRBD2,TRBV7-2,.,TRBJ2-1,TGTGCCAGCAGCGAAGCTAGCGGGAGAGGGGGCTACAATGAGCAGTTCTTC,CASSEASGRGGYNEQFF
TRBD2,TRBV7-6,.,TRBJ2-3,TGTGCCAGCACCTCCGGGAGGTTCACAGATACGCAGTATTTT,CASTSGRFTDTQYF
.,TRBV15,once,TRBJ2-7,TGTGCCACCAGCAGAGGTAGTAGCGCGAGCGAGCAGTACTTC,CATSRGSSASEQYF
.,TRBV5-4,.,TRBJ2-3,TGTGCCAGCAGCTCGGTGAGTGGGGCGGACACAGATACGCAGTATTTT,CASSSVSGADTDTQYF
.,TRBV6-5,.,TRBJ2-3,TGTGCCGCCGGGGGGCTTTGGACAGATACGCAGTATTTT,CAAGGLWTDTQYF
.,TRBV10-1,.,TRBJ1-1,TGCGCCAGCAGTGGGGCCCCGAACACTGAAGCTTTCTTT,CASSGAPNTEAFF
.,TRBV29-1,.,TRBJ1-2,TGCAGCGTTGAAACGGGCTATGGCTACACCTTC,CSVETGYGYTF
.,TRBV6-5,.,TRBJ2-1,TGTGCCAGCAGTTATGAACCCGGGACATTCAACAATGAGCAGTTCTTC,CASSYEPGTFNNEQFF
.,TRBV7-6,.,TRBJ2-7,TGTGCCAGCAGCTTCTCGGCTAGCTCCTACGAGCAGTACTTC,CASSFSASSYEQYF
.,TRBV7-9,.,TRBJ2-1,TGTGCCAGCAGCTCGACATGGAATGAGCAGTTCTTC,CASSSTWNEQFF
TRBD2,TRBV4-3,.,TRBJ2-7,TGCGCCAGCAGCCCCATAGGGACTAGCGGGGGTCACGAGCAGTACTTC,CASSPIGTSGGHEQYF
TRBD1,TRBV5-8,.,TRBJ1-5,TGTGCCAGCAGCCGCGGGACAGGTTATCAGCCCCAGCATTTT,CASSRGTGYQPQHF
TRBD1,TRBV5-4,.,TRBJ2-5,TGTGCCAGCAGCCCCCGGGACAGGGGAAAGACCCAGTACTTC,CASSPRDRGKTQYF
.,TRBV19,.,TRBJ1-6,TGTGCCAGTAGTCCCGCAGGGGCCTTGAATTCACCCCTCCACTTT,CASSPAGALNSPLHF
TRBD1,TRBV11-2,.,TRBJ2-1,TGTGCCAGCAGCTGGCGGGACAGGACCTACAATGAGCAGTTCTTC,CASSWRDRTYNEQFF
.,TRBV7-6,.,TRBJ2-2,TGTGCCAGCAGCTCCCCTTTCAGCGGGGAGCTGTTTTTT,CASSSPFSGELFF
TRBD2,TRBV23-1,.,TRBJ2-7,TGCGCCAGCAGTCAATCCCGACTAGCGGGGGGCTCCTACGAGCAGTACTTC,CASSQSRLAGGSYEQYF
TRBD2,TRBV2,.,TRBJ2-3,TGTGCCAGTGGAAGAGCAGCGGGAGCTAGCACAGATACGCAGTATTTT,CASGRAAGASTDTQYF